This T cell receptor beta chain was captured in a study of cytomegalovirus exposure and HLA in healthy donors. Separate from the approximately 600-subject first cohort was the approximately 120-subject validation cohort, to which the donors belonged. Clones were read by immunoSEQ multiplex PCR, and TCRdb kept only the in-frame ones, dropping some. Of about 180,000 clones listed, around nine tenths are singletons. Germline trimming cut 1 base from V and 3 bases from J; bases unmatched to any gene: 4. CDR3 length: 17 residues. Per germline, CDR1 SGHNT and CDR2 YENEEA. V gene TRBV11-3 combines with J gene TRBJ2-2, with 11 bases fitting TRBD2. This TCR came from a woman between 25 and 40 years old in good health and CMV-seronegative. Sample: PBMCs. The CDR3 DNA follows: TGTGCCAGCAGCTTAGTACTAGCGGGGGCCTACACCGGGGAGCTGTTTTTT. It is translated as CASSLVLAGAYTGELFF.